The 21 T cell receptor beta chains below were found in one sample sequenced in a study of T-cell memory formation after mild COVID-19. TCRdb itself ran the 5' RACE reads through MiXCR, one entry per CDR3 protein. The sample yields a few hundred thousand distinct CDR3 sequences, around 15% seen once. The sample consisted of PBMCs or a T cell subset sorted from them (not recorded which). Receptor source: a young man who had mild COVID-19 (a few samples of this study predate the infection). Cell type and time point are not known.

This clonotype was seen ten or more times. The chain joins TRBV7-2 to TRBJ2-7; 8 nucleotides agree with TRBD2. The junction had 9 bases not matched to a gene; V was cut back by 1 base and J by 7 bases. Germline V gives CDR1 SGHTA, CDR2 FQGNSA. The CDR3 length is 15 residues. CDR3 nucleotide sequence: TGTGCCAGCAGCTTAGGCGGGGGGACTTCGGGGGAGCAGTACTTC. The encoded protein is CASSLGGGTSGEQYF.

At least ten counts were recorded for this clonotype. The rearrangement links TRBV2 to TRBJ2-1; perhaps TRBD1 as D (6 bases). This CDR3 comprises 13 residues. Germline CDR1 and CDR2: SNHLY and FYNNEI. The V and J ends lost 11 bases and 6 bases respectively, with 17 bases between them. Written as DNA, the CDR3 is TGTGCCGGCAAACAGGGTGGGCTCAATGAGCAGTTCTTC. The encoded protein is CAGKQGGLNEQFF.

The chain combines TRBV7-2 with TRBJ2-1, with 8 positions matching TRBD1. V gave up 7 bases and J gave up 0 bases; unmatched junction bases: 11. The CDR3 consists of 17 residues. CDR1 and CDR2 from the germline V gene are SGHTA and FQGNSA. CDR3 loop: CASTAPQGGGSYNEQFF. The CDR3 nucleotides are TGTGCCAGCACTGCACCACAGGGGGGCGGCTCCTACAATGAGCAGTTCTTC.

The chain has TRBV7-6 and TRBJ2-3; 9 positions agree with TRBD2. V gave up 5 bases and J gave up 4 bases; unmatched junction bases: 7. This CDR3 region has 15 residues. The V gene's germline CDR1 is SGHVS and CDR2 FNYEAQ. CDR3 sequence: CASSQYSGGADTQYF. The CDR3 nucleotides are TGTGCCAGCAGCCAATATAGCGGGGGTGCAGATACGCAGTATTTT.

This clonotype was observed a handful of times. This chain links TRBV6-2 or TRBV6-3 with TRBJ2-7; no clear D. Between the trimmed V and J ends, which lost 6 bases and 2 bases, there was a span of 14 bases. The CDR3 runs to 14 residues. Germline assignment: CDR1 MNHEY and CDR2 SVGEGT. CDR3 sequence reads: CASRGYELPYEQYF. CDR3 bases: TGTGCCAGCAGGGGTTACGAGTTACCCTACGAGCAGTACTTC.

The chain links TRBV15 to TRBJ2-3; TRBD1 matches at 8 bases. Germline assignment: CDR1 LNHNV and CDR2 YYDKDF (reference sequence). The V and J ends lost 7 bases and 4 bases, in that order; junction bases with no gene match: 10. CDR3 length: 15 amino acids. The DNA for the CDR3 is TGTGCCACCAATACGGACAGGGCTCGCCCAGATACGCAGTATTTT. It yields the protein CATNTDRARPDTQYF. Filled out from reference TRBV15 and TRBJ2-3, the complete variable domain reads DAMVIQNPRYQVTQFGKPVTLSCSQTLNHNVMYWYQQKSSQAPKLLFHYYDKDFNNEADTPDNFQSRRPNTSFCFLDIRSPGLGDTAMYLCATNTDRARPDTQYFGPGTRLTVL.

This clonotype has only a few counts. The chain couples TRBV5-1 to TRBJ2-7; 9 positions match TRBD1. The CDR3 length is 15 residues. Germline V gives CDR1 SGHRS, CDR2 YFSETQ. V dropped 5 bases and J dropped 0; count of bases not matched to a gene: 6. DNA of the CDR3: TGCGCCAGCAGACCCGGGACAGGGAGCTCCTACGAGCAGTACGTC. Translation: CASRPGTGSSYEQYV.

This clonotype has more than one count but fewer than ten. This chain links TRBV24-1 with TRBJ1-2, with a weak D call TRBD1 (5 bases). This CDR3 comprises 14 residues. Per the germline V gene, CDR1 is KGHDR and CDR2 is SFDVKD. The V and J ends lost 4 bases and 4 bases respectively, with 12 bases between them. CDR3 sequence (DNA): TGTGCCACCAGTGACCTCACGACAGCCTATGGCTACACCTTC. It is translated as CATSDLTTAYGYTF.

The gene calls are TRBV7-7 and TRBJ1-3; D call uncertain. CDR1 SSHAT and CDR2 FNYEAQ come from the germline V gene (reference sequence). Trimming pared 11 bases from V and 1 base from J, leaving 15 bases between. The CDR3 sequence is 14 residues long. The CDR3 bases are TGTGCCCCTCAGCCCCGCGGGTCTGGAAACACCATATATTTT. This gives the protein CAPQPRGSGNTIYF.

This clonotype was found many times. This chain links TRBV3-1 with TRBJ2-7; a possible D gene is TRBD1 (6 bases). V was clipped by 0 bases and J by 1 base, with 10 bases between them. The CDR3 spans 15 residues. Germline V gives CDR1 LGHDT, CDR2 YNNKEL (reference sequence). The CDR3 DNA reads as TGTGCCAGCAGCCAAGATCCCAGGGGATCCTACGAGCAGTACTTC. This sequence encodes CASSQDPRGSYEQYF.

This clonotype was picked up a small number of times. Written as DNA, the CDR3 is TGCAGCGTTGGAATCCGGGACAGGGAGGGCTACACCTTC. Protein: CSVGIRDREGYTF. V usage is TRBV29-1 and J usage is TRBJ1-2; 9 positions match TRBD1. CDR1 and CDR2 from the germline V gene are SQVTM and ANQGSEA. Trimming took 4 bases from V and 8 from J; bases not matched to a gene: 8. This CDR3 comprises 13 residues.

At least ten counts were recorded for this clonotype. The V and J genes are TRBV7-2 and TRBJ2-5; D may be TRBD2 (7 bases). The CDR3 is 16 amino acids. Trimming cost V 5 bases and J 2 bases, with 18 bases left between them. Germline V CDR1 and CDR2: SGHTA, FQGNSA. The CDR3 DNA sequence: TGTGCCAGCAGCCCCCCGGGGGGCGGGGGACAAGAGACCCAGTACTTC. This gives the protein CASSPPGGGGQETQYF.

The gene calls are TRBV4-3 and TRBJ1-6; D unresolved. Germline loops: CDR1 LGHNA, CDR2 YSLEER. V dropped 0 bases and J dropped 6 bases, with 6 bases sitting between them. The length of the CDR3 is 14 residues. The DNA of the CDR3 is TGCGCCAGCAGCCAAGACGACCTTAATTCACCCCTCCACTTT. Its translation: CASSQDDLNSPLHF.

The chain employs TRBV7-2 and TRBJ1-5; 7 positions match TRBD1. This CDR3 has 16 amino acids. With 1 base clipped from V and 10 bases from J, the junction kept 13 bases outside the gene matches. Germline CDR1 and CDR2: SGHTA and FQGNSA. DNA for the CDR3: TGTGCCAGCAGCTTAGTCGCAGGGGGGGGATCGAGTCCCCAGCATTTT. Translating it yields CASSLVAGGGSSPQHF.

This clonotype was counted between two and nine times. The V gene is TRBV2, the J gene TRBJ1-6; D is perhaps TRBD1 (6 bases). This CDR3 has 14 amino acids. Germline V gene sequence: CDR1 SNHLY, CDR2 FYNNEI. With 4 bases removed from V and 10 bases from J, the gap between germline ends came to 14 bases. The CDR3 sequence is CASSGRQGRSPLHF. CDR3 DNA sequence: TGTGCCAGCAGTGGTCGTCAGGGGAGGTCACCCCTCCACTTT.

Only a few counts were recorded for this clonotype. This chain connects TRBV5-1 to TRBJ1-3; D uncertain. V was shortened by 4 bases and J by 1 base, with 9 bases between the two germline ends. The CDR3 length is 14 residues. CDR1 is SGHRS, CDR2 YFSETQ, per germline. DNA for the CDR3: TGCGCCAGCAGCCCCAGAGTTTCTGGAAACACCATATATTTT. It is translated as CASSPRVSGNTIYF. The full variable domain, rest sourced from reference TRBV5-1 and TRBJ1-3, is KAGVTQTPRYLIKTRGQQVTLSCSPISGHRSVSWYQQTPGQGLQFLFEYFSETQRNKGNFPGRFSGRQFSNSRSEMNVSTLELGDSALYLCASSPRVSGNTIYFGEGSWLTVV.

The CDR3 reads CASSPIVDEQYF. CDR3 nucleotide sequence: TGTGCCAGCAGCCCAATTGTGGACGAGCAGTACTTC. The rearrangement uses TRBV7-9 and TRBJ2-7; D is uncertain. Per germline, CDR1 SEHNR and CDR2 FQNEAQ (reference sequence). The CDR3 has 12 residues. V gave up 5 bases and J gave up 5 bases, with 10 bases separating them.

The chain has TRBV19 and TRBJ1-1; 9 nucleotides match TRBD1. This CDR3 has 15 amino acids. Germline CDR1 reads LNHDA; CDR2 reads SQIVND (reference sequence). Trimming removed 6 bases from V and 5 bases from J; junction bases left unmatched: 10. The CDR3 sequence: CASSIFGTGRTEAFF. The CDR3 coding sequence is TGTGCCAGTAGCATCTTCGGGACAGGGAGAACTGAAGCTTTCTTT.

The chain recombines TRBV5-1 with TRBJ2-5, with D perhaps matching TRBD2 (6 bases). Trimming pared 0 bases from V and 2 bases from J, leaving 11 bases between. Germline V lookup: CDR1 SGHRS, CDR2 YFSETQ. This CDR3 is built from 15 residues. CDR3 nucleotides: TGCGCCAGCAGCTTGGACCCAGGGAGGCAAGAGACCCAGTACTTC. Encoded protein: CASSLDPGRQETQYF.

The V call is TRBV28, the J call TRBJ2-5, with 9 bases aligning to TRBD2. Germline CDR1 is MDHEN and CDR2 is SYDVKM. V trimming: 2 bases; J trimming: 7 bases; junction bases outside the gene matches: 5. The CDR3 length is 14 residues. The CDR3 DNA follows: TGTGCCAGCAGTTTAGCGGGGGGGCCCGGGACCCAGTACTTC. It yields the protein CASSLAGGPGTQYF.

The chain couples TRBV12-3 or TRBV12-4 to TRBJ1-5, with TRBD1 identical over 7 bases. V shed 7 bases, J shed 11 bases, and the junction held 11 bases outside the gene matches. This CDR3 spans 13 amino acids. As DNA, the CDR3 is TGTGCCAGCACCACGACTACTGACAGGGCCCAGCATTTT. It codes for CASTTTTDRAQHF.